Below are 30 T cell receptor beta chains sequenced from a single sample in a study of response to subunit inactivated influenza vaccine (dated 2018 in TCRdb). The library was obtained by RT-PCR. Sequencing took place on an Illumina HiSeq 2500. TCRdb reanalyzed the raw reads on its own, using fastp at Q25 for trimming and MiXCR for clone calling, and kept in-frame beta chains. All rows with the same CDR3 protein become a single entry with the most common DNA and genes. The table for this sample lists under 550,000 distinct CDR3 sequences; 6.5% to 8% of them were counted only once. The ten largest clones represent 13% of the sample. The sample consisted of PBMCs from blood, taken around 25 months after vaccination. These receptors were collected from a man between 50 and 69 years old who received an inactivated influenza vaccine. Donor details come from another sample of the same person, matched by shared clones.

This clonotype has more than one count but fewer than ten. The V and J genes are TRBV20-1 and TRBJ2-1; 10 nucleotides match TRBD2. CDR1 DFQATT and CDR2 SNEGSKA come from the germline V gene (reference sequence). The V segment lost 5 bases and the J segment 2 bases; nucleotides outside the gene matches: 3. The CDR3 length is 14 residues. The CDR3 reads CSAWTSGTYNEQFF. The CDR3 DNA is TGCAGTGCTTGGACTAGCGGTACCTACAATGAGCAGTTCTTC.

V and J are TRBV11-2 and TRBJ2-7; no definite D call. CDR1 is SGHAT and CDR2 is FQNNGV in the germline V gene. This CDR3 spans 12 amino acids. With 5 bases removed from V and 5 bases from J, the gap between germline ends came to 10 bases. The CDR3 is CASSPSSHEQYF. As DNA, the CDR3 is TGTGCCAGCAGCCCCTCCAGCCACGAGCAGTACTTC.

This chain links TRBV3-1 with TRBJ2-7, with 7 positions matching TRBD2. This CDR3 is 12 amino acids long. Germline CDR1 reads LGHDT; CDR2 reads YNNKEL (reference sequence). J gave up 3 bases and V 8 bases, and 4 bases lay outside the gene matches. CDR3 DNA sequence: TGTGCCAGCGTTGGCGGGAGCTACGAGCAGTACTTC. This translates into CASVGGSYEQYF.

This clonotype showed up many times. This rearrangement joins TRBV20-1 to TRBJ2-5, with D hard to call. CDR3 length: 12 amino acids. The germline V gene has CDR1 DFQATT and CDR2 SNEGSKA (reference sequence). Between the trimmed V and J ends, which lost 0 bases and 5 bases, there was a span of 7 bases. The CDR3 loop is CSARDTYETQYF. CDR3 DNA: TGCAGTGCTAGAGACACCTACGAGACCCAGTACTTC.

This chain connects TRBV5-1 to TRBJ1-2, with TRBD1 as a possible D gene (5 bases). Germline CDR1 is SGHRS and CDR2 is YFSETQ. The V gene lost 0 bases and the J gene lost 3 bases, with 9 bases spanning the gap. The CDR3 runs to 14 residues. In DNA, the CDR3 is TGCGCCAGCAGCTTGGATCGGGGCCACTATGGCTACACCTTC. It is translated as CASSLDRGHYGYTF.

This clonotype was found many times. The chain uses TRBV27 and TRBJ2-4; 8 positions match TRBD2. V trimming: 0 bases; J trimming: 8 bases; junction bases outside the gene matches: 12. The CDR3 runs 17 residues. Germline CDR1 is MNHEY and CDR2 is SMNVEV (reference sequence). The chain's CDR3 is CASSLSGRGGAHDIQYF. DNA of the CDR3: TGTGCCAGCAGTTTATCGGGTCGGGGGGGAGCTCATGACATTCAGTACTTC.

The chain links TRBV4-3 to TRBJ2-7, with 8 bases identical to TRBD1. V lost 0 bases, J lost 1 base, and 2 bases stayed unmatched. CDR1 and CDR2 (germline): LGHNA, YSLEER. This CDR3 region has 15 residues. The chain's CDR3 is CASSQEGQGSYEQYF. For the CDR3, the DNA is TGCGCCAGCAGCCAAGAAGGACAGGGTTCCTACGAGCAGTACTTC.

In its sample, this clonotype was seen a few times. The rearrangement joins TRBV6-2 or TRBV6-3 to TRBJ1-6; 9 nucleotides line up with TRBD1. This CDR3 is built from 16 residues. V dropped 2 bases and J dropped 4; count of bases not matched to a gene: 3. CDR1 and CDR2 from the germline V gene are MNHEY and SVGEGT. CDR3 sequence reads: CASSYRTGAYNSPLHF. As DNA, the CDR3 is TGTGCCAGCAGTTACCGGACAGGGGCTTATAATTCACCCCTCCACTTT.

This clonotype was counted only a few times. The chain recombines TRBV5-5 with TRBJ2-5; D is perhaps TRBD1 (5 bases). CDR3 length: 15 amino acids. Trimming left V 5 bases short and J 4 bases short, with 18 bases between. Germline values: CDR1 SGHKS, CDR2 YYEKEE (reference sequence). CDR3 DNA sequence: TGTGCCAGCAGGCCTCAAGGGGTGGCTGGAGAGACCCAGTACTTC. This gives the protein CASRPQGVAGETQYF.

The chain uses TRBV20-1 and TRBJ2-7, with D perhaps matching TRBD2 (6 bases). Germline V gene lookup returns CDR1 DFQATT and CDR2 SNEGSKA (reference sequence). The CDR3 totals 15 residues. V shed 5 bases and J shed 2 bases, with 19 bases lying between them. The CDR3 nucleotides are TGCAGTGCTCCGCCAGGGAGCGGGTCCACCTACGAGCAGTACTTC. Its translation: CSAPPGSGSTYEQYF.

This clonotype was seen at least ten times. The CDR3 DNA reads TGTGCCAGCAGCCAAGCTAGCGGGGCCCAAGAGACCCAGTACTTC. Translating it yields CASSQASGAQETQYF. J is TRBJ2-5 and V is TRBV3-1; TRBD2 matches at 9 bases. CDR1 is LGHDT, CDR2 YNNKEL, per germline (reference sequence). The CDR3 has 15 residues. V lost 1 base and J lost 1; bases outside the gene matches: 1.

This clonotype has ten or more counts. This chain connects TRBV29-1 to TRBJ2-5; TRBD1 is a possible D gene (5 bases). V lost 5 bases to trimming and J lost 7 bases, with 14 bases between them. Germline values: CDR1 SQVTM, CDR2 ANQGSEA. The CDR3 sequence is 12 residues long. DNA of the CDR3: TGCAGCGTTTGCCCAGGGTCCGGGACCCAGTACTTC. Amino acid sequence: CSVCPGSGTQYF.

The CDR3 nucleotides read TGTGCCAGCAGCGAGGACAGATCCACAGATACGCAGTATTTT. Encoded protein: CASSEDRSTDTQYF. V and J are TRBV12-3 or TRBV12-4 and TRBJ2-3; tentatively, D is TRBD1 (6 bases). Trimming cost V 6 bases and J 2 bases, with 12 bases left between them. The CDR3 has 14 amino acids.

In nucleotides, the CDR3 is TGTGCCAGCAGGTCAGAAAGCGGCACAGATACGCAGTATTTT. Its translation: CASRSESGTDTQYF. The V and J genes are TRBV6-1 and TRBJ2-3; D is uncertain. This CDR3 contains 14 residues. CDR1 is MNHNS, CDR2 SASEGT, per germline. V gave up 6 bases and J gave up 1 base, with 11 bases separating them.

This clonotype was observed at least ten times. This sequence joins TRBV20-1 and TRBJ1-5, with TRBD1 as a possible D gene (6 bases). This CDR3 is built from 15 residues. V was cut by 1 base and J by 7 bases, with 17 bases left in between. Germline V gene lookup returns CDR1 DFQATT and CDR2 SNEGSKA (reference sequence). CDR3 residues: CSARVAGDSGQPQHF. The DNA for the CDR3 is TGCAGTGCTAGAGTGGCAGGGGATTCGGGACAGCCCCAGCATTTT.

This clonotype was seen only a few times. This chain joins TRBV15 and TRBJ2-3; D remains ambiguous. Per the germline V gene, CDR1 is LNHNV and CDR2 is YYDKDF (reference sequence). With 3 bases removed from V and 2 bases from J, the gap between germline ends came to 9 bases. This CDR3 is 14 amino acids long. The chain's CDR3 is CATSSRGITDTQYF. CDR3 bases: TGTGCCACCAGCAGCCGCGGAATCACAGATACGCAGTATTTT.

This clonotype was detected ten times or more. The chain uses TRBV5-1 and TRBJ1-1, with D tentatively TRBD1 (6 bases). Germline CDR1 reads SGHRS; CDR2 reads YFSETQ. This CDR3 has 14 residues. V was trimmed by 4 bases and J by 1 base, leaving 11 bases between them. The CDR3 here is CASSGDRQNTEAFF. CDR3 DNA sequence: TGCGCCAGCAGCGGCGACAGGCAGAACACTGAAGCTTTCTTT.

DNA of the CDR3: TGCGCCAGCAGCTTGACGGTTTCCAGGACAGGGTCAGAGCAGTACTTC. Translated: CASSLTVSRTGSEQYF. The chain carries TRBV5-1 and TRBJ2-7; TRBD1 aligns across 8 bases. This CDR3 contains 16 residues. CDR1 SGHRS and CDR2 YFSETQ come from the germline V gene. Trimming took 1 base from V and 7 from J; bases not matched to a gene: 13.

The J gene is TRBJ2-1, the V gene TRBV19, with 9 bases identical to TRBD2. The CDR3 consists of 16 residues. The junction had 12 bases not matched to a gene; V was cut back by 4 bases and J by 8 bases. Germline CDR1 LNHDA, CDR2 SQIVND (reference sequence). Here the CDR3 reads CASSTQTGGGADEQFF. For the CDR3, the DNA is TGTGCCAGTAGTACTCAGACTGGCGGGGGGGCCGATGAGCAGTTCTTC. The full variable domain, its missing parts supplied by reference TRBV19 and TRBJ2-1, is DGGITQSPKYLFRKEGQNVTLSCEQNLNHDAMYWYRQDPGQGLRLIYYSQIVNDFQKGDIAEGYSVSREKKESFPLTVTSAQKNPTAFYLCASSTQTGGGADEQFFGPGTRLTVL.

This clonotype has only a few counts. This chain joins TRBV21-1 and TRBJ1-2; the table's D call, TRBD1, has no DNA check behind it. TRBV21-1 is a documented pseudogene. The CDR3 runs to 16 residues. The CDR3 is CASSKIGRTTNYGYTF. The CDR3 DNA reads as TGTGCCAGCAGCAAAATTGGCCGGACAACTAACTATGGCTACACCTTC.

This clonotype was observed at least ten times. V is TRBV7-2 and J is TRBJ2-7; D ambiguous. CDR1 and CDR2 from the germline V gene are SGHTA and FQGNSA. Trimming removed 1 base from V and 0 bases from J, with 13 bases in between. This CDR3 is 16 amino acids long. DNA for the CDR3: TGTGCCAGCAGCTTAGACGCAGCCACCAGCTCCTACGAGCAGTACTTC. Translated: CASSLDAATSSYEQYF.

This clonotype was seen more than once but under ten times. The CDR3 DNA is TGTGCCAGCTCACTCAGACAGAGCACTAACTATGGCTACACCTTC. This sequence encodes CASSLRQSTNYGYTF. The rearrangement uses TRBV18 and TRBJ1-2, with D possibly being TRBD1 (5 bases). This CDR3 contains 15 residues. CDR1 and CDR2 from the germline V gene are KGHSH and LQKENI. V was trimmed by 4 bases and J by 0 bases, leaving 12 bases between them.

The sample holds a few counts of this clonotype. The rearrangement links TRBV2 to TRBJ2-3; the D is unclear. V lost 7 bases and J lost 2, with 13 bases in between. The CDR3 spans 14 residues. Germline CDR1 and CDR2: SNHLY and FYNNEI. The CDR3 region is CASTARVNTDTQYF. CDR3 DNA: TGTGCCAGCACCGCCCGGGTGAACACAGATACGCAGTATTTT.

CDR3 nucleotide sequence: TGCAGCGTGGGTAATCCGGGCCCAAACGCTGAAGCTTTCTTT. It specifies CSVGNPGPNAEAFF. The gene calls are TRBV29-1 and TRBJ1-1; D ambiguous. V lost 6 bases to trimming and J lost 6 bases, with 20 bases between them. Per germline, CDR1 SQVTM and CDR2 ANQGSEA. This CDR3 is built from 14 residues.

This clonotype was picked up many times. The chain recombines TRBV11-2 with TRBJ1-2; 7 bases fit TRBD1. Germline values: CDR1 SGHAT, CDR2 FQNNGV. V shed 4 bases, J shed 5 bases, and the junction held 4 bases outside the gene matches. The CDR3 totals 13 residues. The CDR3 bases are TGTGCCAGCAGCTCGACAGGGCGGTATGGCTACACCTTC. Translating gives CASSSTGRYGYTF.

In its sample, this clonotype was seen a few times. The chain is built from TRBV5-1 and TRBJ2-7; 8 bases agree with TRBD1. The V segment lost 2 bases and the J segment 7 bases; nucleotides outside the gene matches: 8. The CDR3 loop spans 14 amino acids. The germline gives CDR1 SGHRS, CDR2 YFSETQ. This chain's CDR3 is CASSFGQGSGEQYF. The CDR3 bases are TGCGCCAGCAGCTTCGGACAGGGTTCCGGGGAGCAGTACTTC.

This clonotype was detected many times. This rearrangement joins TRBV10-3 to TRBJ2-3; D is possibly TRBD2 (6 bases). This CDR3 spans 13 amino acids. From germline, CDR1 is ENHRY and CDR2 SYGVKD. The ends were cut back, 4 bases at V and 1 base at J, with 6 bases in the middle. This CDR3 reads CAISGGGTDTQYF. CDR3 nucleotide sequence: TGTGCCATCAGTGGCGGGGGCACAGATACGCAGTATTTT.

This clonotype was counted many times. The V gene is TRBV5-1, the J gene TRBJ2-2, with 8 bases aligning to TRBD1. The CDR3 is 16 amino acids. CDR1 is SGHRS, CDR2 YFSETQ, per germline. The V and J ends lost 4 bases and 2 bases, in that order; junction bases with no gene match: 7. The CDR3 region has the DNA TGCGCCAGCAGCCCTAGACAGGGGTTAAACACCGGGGAGCTGTTTTTT. It is translated as CASSPRQGLNTGELFF.

This clonotype was seen at least ten times. This chain connects TRBV7-9 to TRBJ2-2; no clear D. V was pared by 7 bases and J by 3 bases, with 6 bases between. Germline V gene data show CDR1 as SEHNR and CDR2 as FQNEAQ (reference sequence). This CDR3 region has 12 residues. CDR3 bases: TGTGCCAGCATGGCGGACACCGGGGAGCTGTTTTTT. It encodes CASMADTGELFF.

The genes are TRBV4-3 and TRBJ2-5; perhaps TRBD2 as D (6 bases). V gave up 5 bases and J gave up 1 base, with 17 bases separating them. The germline V gene has CDR1 LGHNA and CDR2 YSLEER. The CDR3 length is 16 residues. The chain's CDR3 is CASSAGHQRFQETQYF. As DNA, the CDR3 is TGCGCCAGCAGCGCGGGGCATCAGCGGTTCCAAGAGACCCAGTACTTC.